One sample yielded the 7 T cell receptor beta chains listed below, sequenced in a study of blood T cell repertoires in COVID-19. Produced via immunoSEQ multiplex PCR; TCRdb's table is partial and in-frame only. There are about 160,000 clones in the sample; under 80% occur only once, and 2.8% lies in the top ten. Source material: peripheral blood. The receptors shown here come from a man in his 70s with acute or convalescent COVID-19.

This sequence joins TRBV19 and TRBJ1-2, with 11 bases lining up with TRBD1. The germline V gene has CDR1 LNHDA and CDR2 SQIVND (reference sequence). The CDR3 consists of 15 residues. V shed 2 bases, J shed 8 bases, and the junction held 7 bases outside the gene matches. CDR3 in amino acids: CASSISGQGARGYTF. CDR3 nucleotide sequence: TGTGCCAGTAGTATATCAGGACAGGGGGCTCGCGGCTACACCTTC. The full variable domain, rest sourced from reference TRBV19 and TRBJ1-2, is DGGITQSPKYLFRKEGQNVTLSCEQNLNHDAMYWYRQDPGQGLRLIYYSQIVNDFQKGDIAEGYSVSREKKESFPLTVTSAQKNPTAFYLCASSISGQGARGYTFGSGTRLTVV.

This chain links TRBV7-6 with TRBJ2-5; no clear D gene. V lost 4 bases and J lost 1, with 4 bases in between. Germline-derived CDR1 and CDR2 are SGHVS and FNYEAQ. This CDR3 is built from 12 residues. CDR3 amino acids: CASSSIQETQYF. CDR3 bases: TGTGCCAGCAGCTCAATCCAAGAGACCCAGTACTTC.

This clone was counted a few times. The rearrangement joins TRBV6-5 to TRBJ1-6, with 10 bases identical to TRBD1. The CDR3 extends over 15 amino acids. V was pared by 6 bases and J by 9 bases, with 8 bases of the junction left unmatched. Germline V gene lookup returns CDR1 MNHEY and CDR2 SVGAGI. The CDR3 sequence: CASSRSTGGGSPLHF. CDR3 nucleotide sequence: TGTGCCAGCAGCCGTTCGACAGGGGGCGGTTCACCCCTCCACTTT.

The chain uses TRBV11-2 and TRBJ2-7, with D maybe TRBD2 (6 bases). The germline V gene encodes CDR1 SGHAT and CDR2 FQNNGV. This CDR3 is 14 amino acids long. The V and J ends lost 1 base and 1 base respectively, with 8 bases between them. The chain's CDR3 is CASSLVGGSYEQYF. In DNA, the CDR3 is TGTGCCAGCAGCTTAGTTGGGGGGTCCTACGAGCAGTACTTC.

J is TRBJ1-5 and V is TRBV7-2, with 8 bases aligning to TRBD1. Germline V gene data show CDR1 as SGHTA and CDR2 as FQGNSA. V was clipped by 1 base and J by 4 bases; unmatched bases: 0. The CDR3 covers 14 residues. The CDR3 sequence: CASSLGTGNQPQHF. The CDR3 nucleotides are TGTGCCAGCAGCTTAGGGACAGGGAATCAGCCCCAGCATTTT.

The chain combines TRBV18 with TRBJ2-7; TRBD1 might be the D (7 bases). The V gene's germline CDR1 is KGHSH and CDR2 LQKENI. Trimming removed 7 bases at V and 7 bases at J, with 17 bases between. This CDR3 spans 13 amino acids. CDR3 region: CASFLAPGGEQYF. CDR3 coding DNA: TGTGCCAGCTTCTTAGCGCCAGGGGGGGAGCAGTACTTC.

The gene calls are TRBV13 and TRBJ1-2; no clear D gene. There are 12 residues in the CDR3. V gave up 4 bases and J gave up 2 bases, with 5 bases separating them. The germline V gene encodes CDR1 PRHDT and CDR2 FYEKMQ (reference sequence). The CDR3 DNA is TGTGCCAGCAGCTCTTCGAACTATGGCTACACCTTC. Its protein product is CASSSSNYGYTF.